These 29 T cell receptor beta chains originate from one sample sequenced in a study of OX40 agonist ivuxolimab in advanced cancers. The protocol was immunoSEQ multiplex PCR, while the TCRdb copy is restricted to in-frame clones and leaves out a portion. The data show 72,000 or so clones, with around nine tenths seen just once and less than 0.25% held by the top ten. The sample was CD4+ or CD8+ T cells sorted from blood, taken in a trial of the OX40 agonist ivuxolimab. These receptor sequences come from an adult with an advanced solid tumor such as melanoma, head and neck, liver or kidney cancer.

This chain connects TRBV5-1 to TRBJ2-1, with D possibly called TRBD1 or TRBD2 (5 bases each). V was clipped by 0 bases and J by 9 bases, with 13 bases between them. Germline loops: CDR1 SGHRS, CDR2 YFSETQ. The CDR3 runs 14 residues. The CDR3 region is CASSLEDPRGEQFF. The CDR3 DNA reads as TGCGCCAGCAGCTTGGAGGATCCGAGGGGTGAGCAGTTCTTC.

The rearrangement joins TRBV27 to TRBJ1-2, with a possible D match to TRBD1 (5 bases). The CDR3 extends over 16 amino acids. Germline V lookup: CDR1 MNHEY, CDR2 SMNVEV (reference sequence). Trimming took 5 bases from V and 8 from J, leaving 24 bases between them. This chain's CDR3 is CASSPPEDSEISGYTF. The DNA of the CDR3 is TGTGCCAGCAGTCCCCCAGAAGACAGTGAGATCTCGGGCTACACCTTC.

The V and J genes are TRBV19 and TRBJ2-3; D remains ambiguous. V shed 5 bases and J shed 1 base, with 13 bases lying between them. There are 15 residues in the CDR3. CDR1 is LNHDA and CDR2 is SQIVND in the germline V gene (reference sequence). CDR3 nucleotide sequence: TGTGCCAGTAGTGCTTTCGGAGTGGGCACAGATACGCAGTATTTT. Its translation: CASSAFGVGTDTQYF.

The chain recombines TRBV5-1 with TRBJ2-1, with 15 positions matching TRBD2. Germline assignment: CDR1 SGHRS and CDR2 YFSETQ. There are 17 residues in the CDR3. The J segment lost 4 bases and the V segment lost 5 bases, leaving 7 bases of the junction unmatched. In nucleotides, the CDR3 is TGCGCCAGCAGGTATAGGACTAGCGGGAGGGGATACAATGAGCAGTTCTTC. Translating it yields CASRYRTSGRGYNEQFF.

This chain connects TRBV5-6 to TRBJ1-5; perhaps TRBD1 as D (6 bases). The germline V and J ends were trimmed by 4 bases and 5 bases, with 19 bases remaining between them. The length of the CDR3 is 16 residues. The germline CDR1 and CDR2 sequences are SGHDT and YYEEEE. The CDR3 DNA follows: TGTGCCAGCAGCCATGGTGGTGGACAGTCGGATCAGCCCCAGCATTTT. It is translated as CASSHGGGQSDQPQHF.

This clone has only one observation. The chain couples TRBV7-7 to TRBJ2-4; TRBD2 matches 13 bases. The germline gives CDR1 SSHAT, CDR2 FNYEAQ (reference sequence). The ends lost 5 bases at V and 8 bases at J; junction bases unmatched: 21. This CDR3 has 20 amino acids. In nucleotides, the CDR3 is TGTGCCAGCAGCATACTAGCGGGAGGGCCGCCAGAGCCCGATGAGGACATTCAGTACTTC. This sequence encodes CASSILAGGPPEPDEDIQYF.

The V gene is TRBV15, the J gene TRBJ2-1, with D perhaps matching TRBD2 (6 bases). Trimming removed 7 bases from V and 1 base from J, with 8 bases in between. The CDR3 has 13 residues. In germline, CDR1 is LNHNV, CDR2 YYDKDF (reference sequence). The CDR3 DNA reads as TGTGCCACCAAGGAGGGTTCCTACAATGAGCAGTTCTTC. Translating it yields CATKEGSYNEQFF.

This clone was seen only a few times. The chain carries TRBV7-9 and TRBJ1-1, with TRBD1 identical over 9 bases. This CDR3 is built from 15 residues. The germline V gene encodes CDR1 SEHNR and CDR2 FQNEAQ (reference sequence). V shed 5 bases, J shed 7 bases, and the junction held 11 bases outside the gene matches. Written as DNA, the CDR3 is TGTGCCAGCAGCCCTAGCGGGACAGGGAGAGGTGAAGCTTTCTTT. Translated, it gives CASSPSGTGRGEAFF.

The chain employs TRBV27 and TRBJ2-7; TRBD1 matches at 10 bases. The CDR3 covers 19 residues. Germline CDR1 and CDR2: MNHEY and SMNVEV (reference sequence). The V segment lost 6 bases and the J segment 4 bases; nucleotides outside the gene matches: 21. This chain's CDR3 is CASSFHLTAGTGEAYEQYF. The CDR3 bases are TGTGCCAGCAGCTTCCATCTGACAGCCGGGACAGGGGAGGCTTACGAGCAGTACTTC.

This rearrangement joins TRBV11-2 to TRBJ2-5; D not certain. The CDR3 sequence is 11 residues long. Trimming took off 5 bases at V and 1 base at J, with 2 bases between the two ends. Germline loops: CDR1 SGHAT, CDR2 FQNNGV. CDR3 nucleotides: TGTGCCAGCAGCACCCAAGAGACCCAGTACTTC. Amino acids: CASSTQETQYF.

The gene calls are TRBV2 and TRBJ2-1; the D is unclear. V was cut by 4 bases and J by 9 bases, with 10 bases left in between. Germline V gene data show CDR1 as SNHLY and CDR2 as FYNNEI. The CDR3 has 12 amino acids. Here the CDR3 DNA reads TGTGCCAGCAGTGCAGAGCCTACTGAGCAGTTCTTC. Translation: CASSAEPTEQFF.

The chain uses TRBV7-3 and TRBJ2-3, with D uncertain. The V gene lost 4 bases and the J gene lost 2 bases, with 7 bases spanning the gap. Germline loops: CDR1 SGHTA, CDR2 FQGTGA. The CDR3 is 13 amino acids. The CDR3 loop is CASSSDLTDTQYF. CDR3 DNA: TGTGCCAGCAGCTCCGACCTCACAGATACGCAGTATTTT.

The J gene is TRBJ1-2, the V gene TRBV7-2; 7 nucleotides line up with TRBD1. CDR3 length: 15 amino acids. Germline V CDR1 and CDR2: SGHTA, FQGNSA. V gave up 5 bases and J gave up 0 bases; unmatched junction bases: 6. CDR3 sequence (DNA): TGTGCCAGCAGCCTGGGACAGCCTTCTAACTATGGCTACACCTTC. It is translated as CASSLGQPSNYGYTF.

This clone appeared once. The chain carries TRBV28 and TRBJ1-2, with 8 bases identical to TRBD1. Trimming removed 5 bases from V and 5 bases from J; junction bases left unmatched: 7. Germline assignment: CDR1 MDHEN and CDR2 SYDVKM. The CDR3 has 14 residues. CDR3 in DNA: TGTGCCAGCAGTCTCCCGGACAGGGTTTATGGCTACACCTTC. This codes for CASSLPDRVYGYTF.

V gene TRBV11-2 combines with J gene TRBJ1-2, with D tentatively TRBD1 (6 bases). The germline CDR1 and CDR2 sequences are SGHAT and FQNNGV. V dropped 4 bases and J dropped 6 bases, with 18 bases sitting between them. The CDR3 extends over 15 amino acids. The CDR3: CASSWGGGALDGYTF. CDR3 nucleotide sequence: TGTGCCAGCAGCTGGGGAGGGGGGGCGCTGGATGGCTACACCTTC.

This clone was seen a handful of times. This chain links TRBV5-1 with TRBJ1-6; 7 bases are shared with TRBD1. Unmatched junction bases numbered 8, after V lost 0 bases and J lost 8 bases. CDR3 length equals 16 residues. Germline lookup yields CDR1 SGHRS and CDR2 YFSETQ. CDR3 protein: CASSLAERQGHSPLHF. The CDR3 region has the DNA TGCGCCAGCAGCTTGGCCGAGAGACAGGGTCATTCACCCCTCCACTTT.

The chain links TRBV27 to TRBJ2-1; 7 nucleotides line up with TRBD2. The V gene end was trimmed by 2 bases and the J gene end by 6 bases; junction bases not matched to a gene: 7. This CDR3 spans 15 amino acids. Germline-derived CDR1 and CDR2 are MNHEY and SMNVEV (reference sequence). Here the CDR3 DNA reads TGTGCCAGCAGTTTAACTAGCGACGACATCAATGAGCAGTTCTTC. Translated: CASSLTSDDINEQFF.

The chain links TRBV7-3 to TRBJ2-3; D remains ambiguous. V gave up 2 bases and J gave up 3 bases, with 6 bases separating them. The CDR3 covers 13 residues. CDR1 and CDR2 (germline): SGHTA, FQGTGA. For the CDR3, the DNA is TGTGCCAGCAGCTTAGACTTGACAGATACGCAGTATTTT. Translation gives CASSLDLTDTQYF.

About this clone itself: Because the CDR3's place on the DNA is in doubt, the DNA is left out and the CDR3 is given as listed by TCRdb. The rearrangement links TRBV12-5 to TRBJ1-5. CDR1 LGHNT and CDR2 FRNRAP come from the germline V gene. The CDR3 has 15 amino acids, counting both end residues. CDR3 sequence reads: CASGLAQAGSQPQHF.

The chain recombines TRBV4-2 with TRBJ2-3; a weak D match, TRBD2 (5 bases). Deletions cut 3 bases from V and 0 bases from J, with 13 bases between. This CDR3 is built from 16 residues. Germline loops: CDR1 LGHNA, CDR2 YNFKEQ. CDR3 in amino acids: CASSQGGQPSTDTQYF. The CDR3 DNA sequence: TGTGCCAGCAGCCAGGGCGGGCAACCTAGCACAGATACGCAGTATTTT.

This clone has just one count. An end of the junction does not agree with germline; a read error may underlie this. The chain carries TRBV20-1 and TRBJ1-2; 8 positions match TRBD1. Germline lookup yields CDR1 DFQATT and CDR2 SNEGSKA (reference sequence). This CDR3 is built from 11 residues. CDR3 nucleotide sequence: TGCAGTGCACCGCGGGACAGGACATATTTCTTC. Translation gives CSAPRDRTYFF.

V usage is TRBV15 and J usage is TRBJ2-3; 13 bases align to TRBD2. CDR3 length equals 19 residues. Trimming removed 3 bases from V and 4 bases from J; junction bases left unmatched: 13. Germline V lookup: CDR1 LNHNV, CDR2 YYDKDF (reference sequence). The CDR3 reads CATSSTFGTGLAGADTQYF. CDR3 sequence (DNA): TGTGCCACCAGCAGTACCTTTGGGACCGGACTAGCGGGAGCAGATACGCAGTATTTT.

The V and J genes are TRBV5-1 and TRBJ1-6; D is undetermined. Germline CDR1 is SGHRS and CDR2 is YFSETQ. CDR3 length equals 14 residues. Trimming left V 5 bases short and J 5 bases short, with 11 bases between. CDR3 DNA: TGCGCCAGCAGACTCCTAGCCGATAATTCACCCCTCCACTTT. Its translation: CASRLLADNSPLHF. The variable domain in full, completed from reference TRBV5-1 and TRBJ1-6, reads KAGVTQTPRYLIKTRGQQVTLSCSPISGHRSVSWYQQTPGQGLQFLFEYFSETQRNKGNFPGRFSGRQFSNSRSEMNVSTLELGDSALYLCASRLLADNSPLHFGNGTRLTVT.

The rearrangement uses TRBV10-2 and TRBJ2-3, with 10 nucleotides matching TRBD2. Per the germline V gene, CDR1 is WSHSY and CDR2 is SAAADI. V was pared by 7 bases and J by 5 bases, with 6 bases of the junction left unmatched. The CDR3 runs to 14 residues. CDR3 nucleotides: TGCGCCAGCAATTATCTAGCGGGAGAAGATACGCAGTATTTT. Amino acids: CASNYLAGEDTQYF.

This chain links TRBV5-4 with TRBJ2-5; TRBD2 matches 11 bases. Germline V gene lookup returns CDR1 SGHNT and CDR2 YYREEE (reference sequence). This CDR3 contains 16 residues. The junction had 5 bases not matched to a gene; V was cut back by 0 bases and J by 4 bases. CDR3 sequence (DNA): TGTGCCAGCAGCTTGGGTTTAGCGGGAGGGGGAGAGACCCAGTACTTC. The encoded protein is CASSLGLAGGGETQYF.

V gene TRBV23-1 combines with J gene TRBJ1-2; tentative D call: TRBD1 (5 bases). TRBV23-1 is an open reading frame, and its role is uncertain. CDR3 size: 14 residues. Trimming stripped 2 bases from V and 8 bases from J, with 15 bases between. CDR3 in DNA: TGCGCCAGCAGTCAACCACAAGGGGCGGGAGGCTACACCTTC. It specifies CASSQPQGAGGYTF.

The genes are TRBV28 and TRBJ1-1, with TRBD1 as a possible D gene (5 bases). This CDR3 has 15 amino acids. Per germline, CDR1 MDHEN and CDR2 SYDVKM. The germline V and J ends were trimmed by 2 bases and 4 bases, with 14 bases remaining between them. The CDR3 DNA follows: TGTGCCAGCAGTTTAGGGACTAGAAGGGGCACTGAAGCTTTCTTT. This sequence encodes CASSLGTRRGTEAFF.

The CDR3 DNA is TGCGCCAGCAGCCCCCGACTCTGGGTGAAGGGATACAATGAGCAGTTCTTC. Amino acids: CASSPRLWVKGYNEQFF. The chain combines TRBV4-3 with TRBJ2-1; D remains unclear. This CDR3 comprises 17 residues. Trimming removed 4 bases at V and 4 bases at J, with 20 bases between. Germline lookup yields CDR1 LGHNA and CDR2 YSLEER.

This sequence joins TRBV7-9 and TRBJ2-5; 14 positions match TRBD2. CDR1 and CDR2 (germline): SEHNR, FQNEAQ (reference sequence). The CDR3 is 16 amino acids. After removal of 5 bases from V and 5 bases from J, the junction contained 7 bases not matched to a gene. The CDR3 loop reads CASSQGLAGGGETQYF. The DNA for the CDR3 is TGTGCCAGCAGCCAAGGACTAGCGGGAGGCGGGGAGACCCAGTACTTC.